This T cell receptor beta chain was recorded in a study of blood T cell repertoires in COVID-19. Study information: Sample material is recorded as cDNA or gDNA derived from T cells, B-cell-depleted T cells, or PBMCs.

The germline CDR1 and CDR2 sequences are SNHLY and FYNNEI. The V and J ends lost 6 bases and 1 base respectively, with 12 bases between them. This CDR3 comprises 14 residues. Study processing details: Reference gene primer amplification in the assay estimated nucleated cell counts. The assay was immunoSEQ multiplex PCR, and TCRdb's table has in-frame clones only and misses some. V and J calls and clone size are given by that table; D and trimming were obtained from the DNA. The sample lists about 33,000 clones, 85% to 90% occurring once. The sequenced sample consisted of peripheral blood. The TCR was taken from a human donor in a cohort sampled during active COVID-19. V is TRBV2 and J is TRBJ1-1; no reliable D call. CDR3 nucleotide sequence: TGTGCCAGCAGGGAGCCTCACGGGAACACTGAAGCTTTCTTT. It translates to CASREPHGNTEAFF.